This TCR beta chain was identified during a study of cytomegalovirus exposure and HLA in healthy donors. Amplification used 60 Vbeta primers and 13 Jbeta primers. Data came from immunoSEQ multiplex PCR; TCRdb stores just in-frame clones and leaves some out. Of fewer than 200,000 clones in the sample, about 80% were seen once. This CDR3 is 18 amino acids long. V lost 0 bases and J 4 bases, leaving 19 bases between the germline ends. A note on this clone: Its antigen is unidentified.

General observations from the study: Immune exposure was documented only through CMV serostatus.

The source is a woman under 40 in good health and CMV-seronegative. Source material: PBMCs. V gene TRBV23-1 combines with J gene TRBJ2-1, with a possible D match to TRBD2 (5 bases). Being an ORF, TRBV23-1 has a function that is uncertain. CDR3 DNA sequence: TGCGCCAGCAGTCAATCCATCTATCTCCGGGATTGGTACAATGAGCAGTTCTTC. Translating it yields CASSQSIYLRDWYNEQFF.